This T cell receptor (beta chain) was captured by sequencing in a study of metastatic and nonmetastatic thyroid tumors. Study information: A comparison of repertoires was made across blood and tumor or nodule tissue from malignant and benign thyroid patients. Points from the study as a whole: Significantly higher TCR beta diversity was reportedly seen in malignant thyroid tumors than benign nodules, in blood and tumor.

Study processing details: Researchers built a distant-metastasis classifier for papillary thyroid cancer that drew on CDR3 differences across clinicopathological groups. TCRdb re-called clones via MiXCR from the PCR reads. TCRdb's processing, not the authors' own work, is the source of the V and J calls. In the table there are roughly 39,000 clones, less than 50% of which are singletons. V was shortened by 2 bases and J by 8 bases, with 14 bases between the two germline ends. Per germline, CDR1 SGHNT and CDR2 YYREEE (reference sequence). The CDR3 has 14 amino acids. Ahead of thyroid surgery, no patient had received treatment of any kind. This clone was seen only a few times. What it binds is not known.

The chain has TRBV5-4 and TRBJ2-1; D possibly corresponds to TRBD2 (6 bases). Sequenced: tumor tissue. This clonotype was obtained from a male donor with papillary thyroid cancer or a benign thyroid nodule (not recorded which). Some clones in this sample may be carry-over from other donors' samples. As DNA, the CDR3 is TGTGCCAGCAGCTTAGGCGGGACGAGCGATGAGCAGTTCTTC. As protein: CASSLGGTSDEQFF. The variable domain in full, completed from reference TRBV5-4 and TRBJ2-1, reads ETGVTQSPTHLIKTRGQQVTLRCSSQSGHNTVSWYQQALGQGPQFIFQYYREEENGRGNFPPRFSGLQFPNYSSELNVNALELDDSALYLCASSLGGTSDEQFFGPGTRLTVL.